The 18 T cell receptor beta chains reported below all come from one sample, sequenced in a study of T cells in Graves' hyperthyroidism and ophthalmopathy. RNA transcripts were the template for amplifying TCR beta CDR3 regions. In the first-round RT-PCR of the TCR CDR3, the HTBI primer set was used. MiXCR, run by TCRdb on the multiplex PCR reads, gives a single entry per CDR3 protein. The sample records approximately 600,000 distinct CDR3 sequences, roughly 14% being singletons. The sequenced material came from blood. All receptors come from a woman aged 25 to 39 with Graves' hyperthyroidism that later progressed to Graves' ophthalmopathy.

The chain recombines TRBV19 with TRBJ2-1; 11 bases map to TRBD2. The J call may be incorrect, as the DNA end agrees better with TRBJ2-7. Germline values: CDR1 LNHDA, CDR2 SQIVND (reference sequence). The CDR3 is 15 residues long. This CDR3 reads CASSMVAGGVNEQYF. Here the CDR3 DNA reads TGTGCCAGTAGTATGGTAGCGGGGGGGGTCAATGAGCAGTACTTC.

The chain carries TRBV11-1 and TRBJ2-7; D is uncertain. This CDR3 has 15 amino acids. Trimming stripped 6 bases from V and 3 bases from J, with 18 bases between. Germline values: CDR1 SGHAT, CDR2 FQDESV (reference sequence). CDR3 region: CASSSTRHSIYEQYF. Here the CDR3 DNA reads TGTGCCAGCAGTTCAACACGGCACTCGATCTACGAGCAGTACTTC.

This clonotype has a count of ten or more. V is TRBV13 and J is TRBJ2-1; no clear D gene. In germline, CDR1 is PRHDT, CDR2 FYEKMQ (reference sequence). Trimming removed 5 bases at V and 0 bases at J, with 11 bases between. CDR3 length equals 15 residues. Written as DNA, the CDR3 is TGTGCCAGCAGCCTCAAAGACCACTCCTACAATGAGCAGTTCTTC. Its translation: CASSLKDHSYNEQFF.

This clonotype occurred a few times. This chain connects TRBV5-4 to TRBJ1-4; D is undetermined. V shed 3 bases and J shed 8 bases, with 20 bases lying between them. The CDR3 runs to 16 residues. In germline, CDR1 is SGHNT, CDR2 YYREEE (reference sequence). CDR3 DNA: TGTGCCAGCAGCTCGGTTCCCACACAGCCCCTAGAAAAACTGTTTTTT. Translating it yields CASSSVPTQPLEKLFF. The full variable domain, its missing parts supplied by reference TRBV5-4 and TRBJ1-4, is ETGVTQSPTHLIKTRGQQVTLRCSSQSGHNTVSWYQQALGQGPQFIFQYYREEENGRGNFPPRFSGLQFPNYSSELNVNALELDDSALYLCASSSVPTQPLEKLFFGSGTQLSVL.

In its sample, this clonotype was seen many times. The rearrangement links TRBV7-2 to TRBJ2-5, with TRBD2 identical over 10 bases. CDR1 is SGHTA and CDR2 is FQGNSA in the germline V gene. CDR3 length equals 18 residues. V lost 2 bases to trimming and J lost 4 bases; unmatched junction nucleotides: 13. CDR3 bases: TGTGCCAGCAGCTTATTGCTAGCGGGAGCTGTTGGGGGAGAGACCCAGTACTTC. This sequence encodes CASSLLLAGAVGGETQYF. Full variable domain (missing parts from reference TRBV7-2 and TRBJ2-5): GAGVSQSPSNKVTEKGKDVELRCDPISGHTALYWYRQSLGQGLEFLIYFQGNSAPDKSGLPSDRFSAERTGGSVSTLTIQRTQQEDSAVYLCASSLLLAGAVGGETQYFGPGTRLLVL.

This clonotype was found many times. The chain recombines TRBV5-1 with TRBJ2-1; D gene ambiguous. Between the trimmed V and J ends, which lost 4 bases and 0 bases, there was a span of 8 bases. The CDR3 contains 14 residues. The germline V gene encodes CDR1 SGHRS and CDR2 YFSETQ. CDR3 in DNA: TGCGCCAGCAGCAGCCTCAACTCCTACAATGAGCAGTTCTTC. Amino acid sequence: CASSSLNSYNEQFF.

Many counts were recorded for this clonotype. The V gene is TRBV5-1, the J gene TRBJ1-1; tentatively, D is TRBD1 (5 bases). The germline V gene encodes CDR1 SGHRS and CDR2 YFSETQ. The germline V and J ends were trimmed by 0 bases and 1 base, with 10 bases remaining between them. This CDR3 has 15 amino acids. Here the CDR3 DNA reads TGCGCCAGCAGCTTGGTTGGGACGCAGAACACTGAAGCTTTCTTT. It specifies CASSLVGTQNTEAFF.

As to this clonotype: One base away lies a much larger clone, so this may be a sequencing read error. The J gene is TRBJ2-7, the V gene TRBV10-3, with D tentatively TRBD2 (6 bases). The germline V gene encodes CDR1 ENHRY and CDR2 SYGVKD. The length of the CDR3 is 15 residues. This CDR3 reads CAISEGLRASCEQYF. The DNA of the CDR3 is TGTGCCATCAGTGAGGGACTACGGGCCTCCTGCGAGCAGTACTTC.

At least ten counts were recorded for this clonotype. V usage is TRBV6-1 and J usage is TRBJ2-1; TRBD2 agrees at 11 bases. This CDR3 region has 16 residues. With 4 bases clipped from V and 6 bases from J, the junction kept 8 bases outside the gene matches. Germline V CDR1 and CDR2: MNHNS, SASEGT. Here the CDR3 reads CASSATPGLAANEQFF. The DNA for the CDR3 is TGTGCCAGCAGTGCTACGCCGGGACTAGCGGCCAATGAGCAGTTCTTC.

This sequence joins TRBV19 and TRBJ1-3, with unresolved D. V shed 6 bases and J shed 0 bases, with 9 bases lying between them. CDR3 length: 14 amino acids. The germline V gene encodes CDR1 LNHDA and CDR2 SQIVND (reference sequence). The CDR3 region has the DNA TGTGCCAGTAGAGGACTGGTCTCTGGAAACACCATATATTTT. Translated, it gives CASRGLVSGNTIYF.

In this sample, this clonotype turned up many times. The rearrangement links TRBV6-1 to TRBJ1-6; D possibly corresponds to TRBD1 (5 bases). The CDR3 consists of 14 residues. Trimming pared 3 bases from V and 11 bases from J, leaving 14 bases between. The V gene's germline CDR1 is MNHNS and CDR2 SASEGT. The CDR3 coding sequence is TGTGCCAGCAGTGAGCCGGGGCTCGGTCCACCCCTCCACTTT. Translation: CASSEPGLGPPLHF.

There are many counts of this clonotype. V is TRBV12-3 or TRBV12-4 and J is TRBJ2-1; 8 bases line up with TRBD2. V lost 7 bases to trimming and J lost 6 bases; unmatched junction nucleotides: 17. The CDR3 length is 17 residues. CDR3 DNA sequence: TGTGCCAGCACTCCTTCCCTCGAGCGGGAGATCTTCAATGAGCAGTTCTTC. Its translation: CASTPSLEREIFNEQFF.

This clonotype has ten or more counts. J is TRBJ1-1 and V is TRBV12-3 or TRBV12-4, with 8 bases identical to TRBD1. V was pared by 7 bases and J by 6 bases, with 10 bases of the junction left unmatched. The CDR3 spans 14 residues. The CDR3, as DNA: TGTGCCAGCATCCAGGGGGCTAGTGACCCTGAAGCTTTCTTT. Its protein product is CASIQGASDPEAFF.

This clonotype was recorded at least ten times. V gene TRBV12-3 or TRBV12-4 combines with J gene TRBJ1-2; TRBD1 matches at 9 bases. The trim removed 6 bases at V and 6 bases at J, leaving 11 bases unmatched. The CDR3 consists of 15 residues. Here the CDR3 DNA reads TGTGCCAGCAGCCTCAGACAGGGGGAGTGGAATGGCTACACCTTC. Its protein product is CASSLRQGEWNGYTF.

This clonotype was observed a few times. J is TRBJ2-1 and V is TRBV5-1, with unresolved D. Per the germline V gene, CDR1 is SGHRS and CDR2 is YFSETQ. CDR3 length: 16 amino acids. Trimming removed 0 bases at V and 7 bases at J, with 17 bases between. The CDR3 DNA reads TGCGCCAGCAGCTTGGGAGGTCTGCCTCATGGGAATGAGCAGTTCTTC. This gives the protein CASSLGGLPHGNEQFF. Looking up the rest from reference TRBV5-1 and TRBJ2-1 gives the full variable domain: KAGVTQTPRYLIKTRGQQVTLSCSPISGHRSVSWYQQTPGQGLQFLFEYFSETQRNKGNFPGRFSGRQFSNSRSEMNVSTLELGDSALYLCASSLGGLPHGNEQFFGPGTRLTVL.

This clonotype was found many times. The V gene is TRBV7-9, the J gene TRBJ1-1; possibly TRBD1 for D (6 bases). Per germline, CDR1 SEHNR and CDR2 FQNEAQ (reference sequence). This CDR3 spans 17 amino acids. Trimming removed 6 bases from V and 4 bases from J, with 24 bases in between. The chain's CDR3 is CASRFYRAGARGTEAFF. The CDR3, as DNA: TGTGCCAGCAGGTTCTACCGGGCAGGGGCCCGGGGCACTGAAGCTTTCTTT. Full variable domain (remainder filled in from reference TRBV7-9 and TRBJ1-1): DTGVSQNPRHKITKRGQNVTFRCDPISEHNRLYWYRQTLGQGPEFLTYFQNEAQLEKSRLLSDRFSAERPKGSFSTLEIQRTEQGDSAMYLCASRFYRAGARGTEAFFGQGTRLTVV.

This clonotype was picked up many times. DNA of the CDR3: TGTGCCACCAGCAGAGTTCTGACCGGGACTAGCGGTAGTTCCACAGATACGCAGTATTTT. Its protein product is CATSRVLTGTSGSSTDTQYF. This chain uses TRBV15 with TRBJ2-3; 11 nucleotides align to TRBD2. The J segment lost 2 bases and the V segment lost 1 base, leaving 14 bases of the junction unmatched. This CDR3 comprises 20 residues. Germline CDR1 reads LNHNV; CDR2 reads YYDKDF (reference sequence).

This clonotype was picked up many times. V usage is TRBV7-2 and J usage is TRBJ2-3; 7 positions agree with TRBD2. CDR1 is SGHTA and CDR2 is FQGNSA in the germline V gene. V was clipped by 1 base and J by 5 bases; unmatched bases: 12. The CDR3 is 17 amino acids. The CDR3 DNA sequence: TGTGCCAGCAGCTTAGAGGGGTTGGTTAGCGGGCAAGATACGCAGTATTTT. Amino acids: CASSLEGLVSGQDTQYF.